The 29 T cell receptor beta chains below come from one sample, sequenced in a study of tumor-infiltrating lymphocytes in localized non-small cell lung cancer. TCRdb keeps only in-frame clones here, not all; method: immunoSEQ multiplex PCR. Of tens of thousands of clones listed, roughly 80% are singletons. Source material: lung tumor tissue. These receptors were obtained from a human donor with non-small cell lung cancer.

V is TRBV10-1 and J is TRBJ2-3, with D perhaps matching TRBD1 (6 bases). CDR1 and CDR2 from the germline V gene are WNHNN and SYGVQD (reference sequence). The V and J ends lost 5 bases and 1 base respectively, with 7 bases between them. The CDR3 is 13 amino acids. The CDR3 reads CASSKGGTDTQYF. The CDR3 DNA reads as TGCGCCAGCAGTAAGGGGGGCACAGATACGCAGTATTTT.

The chain has TRBV6-5 and TRBJ2-7; perhaps D is TRBD1 or TRBD2 (5 bases each). The V end lost 5 bases, the J end lost 1 base, and 9 bases lay between the germline ends. The CDR3 spans 13 residues. Germline lookup yields CDR1 MNHEY and CDR2 SVGAGI. The DNA for the CDR3 is TGTGCCAGCAGTCGGGACCTGTCCTACGAGCAGTACTTC. Translated: CASSRDLSYEQYF.

This chain connects TRBV6-1 to TRBJ2-1; D not resolved. CDR3 length equals 13 residues. Germline CDR1 MNHNS, CDR2 SASEGT. With 6 bases removed from V and 9 bases from J, the gap between germline ends came to 15 bases. CDR3 amino acids: CASSLLTVSEQFF. Here the CDR3 DNA reads TGTGCCAGCAGCCTTCTGACCGTCAGTGAGCAGTTCTTC.

The V gene is TRBV30, the J gene TRBJ1-1, with a weak D call TRBD1 (5 bases). Germline V gene lookup returns CDR1 GTSNPN and CDR2 SVGIG (reference sequence). The CDR3 consists of 14 residues. Trimming shortened V by 3 bases and J by 3 bases, and 14 bases separated the two germline ends. Here the CDR3 reads CAWRTASGHTEAFF. CDR3 bases: TGTGCCTGGAGGACAGCCTCCGGCCACACTGAAGCTTTCTTT.

The V gene is TRBV7-3, the J gene TRBJ1-1; 7 nucleotides match TRBD1. The germline CDR1 and CDR2 sequences are SGHTA and FQGTGA. Trimming cost V 8 bases and J 4 bases; bases outside gene matches: 7. CDR3 size: 13 residues. CDR3 sequence reads: CASGGGDGTEAFF. CDR3 sequence (DNA): TGTGCCAGCGGAGGGGGCGACGGCACTGAAGCTTTCTTT.

The chain employs TRBV20-1 and TRBJ2-3; D not resolved. V was clipped by 1 base and J by 9 bases, with 8 bases between them. Looked up from germline, CDR1 is DFQATT and CDR2 is SNEGSKA (reference sequence). The CDR3 loop spans 11 amino acids. CDR3 bases: TGCAGTGCTAGAGTTCCTCCCACGCAGTATTTT. Amino acid sequence: CSARVPPTQYF.

The V and J genes are TRBV5-1 and TRBJ1-5; 7 bases line up with TRBD1. V gave up 4 bases and J gave up 2 bases; unmatched junction bases: 6. The CDR3 extends over 15 amino acids. Germline V gene lookup returns CDR1 SGHRS and CDR2 YFSETQ. CDR3 amino acids: CASSPSGQGNQPQHF. The CDR3 nucleotides are TGCGCCAGCAGCCCGAGCGGACAGGGCAATCAGCCCCAGCATTTT.

DNA of the CDR3: TGTGCCAGCAAAGAAGCTCCGACCGGGGAGCTGTTTTTT. Protein sequence: CASKEAPTGELFF. The chain carries TRBV11-3 and TRBJ2-2; D unclear. Trimming cost V 7 bases and J 5 bases, with 11 bases left between them. The CDR3 is 13 amino acids. CDR1 SGHNT and CDR2 YENEEA come from the germline V gene.

The chain uses TRBV2 and TRBJ1-6; TRBD1 matches at 10 bases. Germline assignment: CDR1 SNHLY and CDR2 FYNNEI. The V segment lost 1 base and the J segment 7 bases; nucleotides outside the gene matches: 4. This CDR3 has 16 residues. The CDR3 region has the DNA TGTGCCAGCAGTGAAGTACGGACAGGGGGAAATTCACCCCTCCACTTT. Translating it yields CASSEVRTGGNSPLHF. Variable domain in full (rest from reference TRBV2 and TRBJ1-6): EPEVTQTPSHQVTQMGQEVILRCVPISNHLYFYWYRQILGQKVEFLVSFYNNEISEKSEIFDDQFSVERPDGSNFTLKIRSTKLEDSAMYFCASSEVRTGGNSPLHFGNGTRLTVT.

This chain links TRBV19 with TRBJ2-5; possibly TRBD1 for D (6 bases). This CDR3 has 15 residues. CDR1 is LNHDA, CDR2 SQIVND, per germline (reference sequence). Trimming removed 7 bases from V and 6 bases from J, with 21 bases in between. This CDR3 is CASTPPGHHQKTQYF. Written as DNA, the CDR3 is TGTGCCAGTACCCCCCCGGGACACCACCAGAAGACCCAGTACTTC.

In DNA form, the CDR3 reads TGCGCCAGCAGCTTGATGGATAACTATGGCTACACCTTC. Protein product: CASSLMDNYGYTF. The chain joins TRBV5-1 to TRBJ1-2; D unresolved. The germline V and J ends were trimmed by 1 base and 1 base, with 5 bases remaining between them. The CDR3 has 13 residues. Germline assignment: CDR1 SGHRS and CDR2 YFSETQ.

The rearrangement uses TRBV29-1 and TRBJ2-1, with TRBD2 matching 8 bases. The CDR3 is 15 amino acids. Germline CDR1 and CDR2: SQVTM and ANQGSEA. After removal of 3 bases from V and 0 bases from J, the junction contained 4 bases not matched to a gene. In DNA form, the CDR3 reads TGCAGCGTTGATAGAAGCGGGGGCTCCTACAATGAGCAGTTCTTC. Translated, it gives CSVDRSGGSYNEQFF.

This clone occurred once. This chain joins TRBV5-1 and TRBJ1-1; a possible D gene is TRBD1 (5 bases). This CDR3 contains 16 residues. With 4 bases removed from V and 0 bases from J, the gap between germline ends came to 16 bases. Per germline, CDR1 SGHRS and CDR2 YFSETQ. The CDR3 loop is CASSKNPDRLNTEAFF. The CDR3 nucleotides read TGCGCCAGCAGCAAAAACCCCGACAGATTGAACACTGAAGCTTTCTTT.

This clone was seen more than once but under ten times. This chain links TRBV7-2 with TRBJ1-1, with D possibly TRBD1 on 6 matching bases. This CDR3 has 16 residues. Germline CDR1 SGHTA, CDR2 FQGNSA. Trimming took 5 bases from V and 3 from J, leaving 19 bases between them. The CDR3 is CASSPRTTSGDTEAFF. CDR3 DNA sequence: TGTGCCAGCAGCCCGCGGACGACCTCAGGGGACACTGAAGCTTTCTTT.

J is TRBJ1-1 and V is TRBV11-2, with D possibly being TRBD1 (6 bases). Trimming shortened V by 5 bases and J by 4 bases, and 14 bases separated the two germline ends. Germline V lookup: CDR1 SGHAT, CDR2 FQNNGV. The CDR3 runs to 14 residues. This CDR3 reads CASSSYRASTEAFF. The CDR3 bases are TGTGCCAGCAGCAGCTACAGGGCGAGCACTGAAGCTTTCTTT.

This CDR3 reads CASSQDRTGELFF. The CDR3 nucleotides read TGCGCCAGCAGCCAAGATCGGACCGGGGAGCTGTTTTTT. The rearrangement uses TRBV4-3 and TRBJ2-2; the D is unclear. This CDR3 is built from 13 residues. V gave up 0 bases and J gave up 5 bases, with 4 bases separating them. Germline V gives CDR1 LGHNA, CDR2 YSLEER.

The chain is built from TRBV9 and TRBJ2-3; TRBD1 might be the D (5 bases). There are 13 residues in the CDR3. Trimming took off 2 bases at V and 5 bases at J, with 9 bases between the two ends. Per germline, CDR1 SGDLS and CDR2 YYNGEE. In nucleotides, the CDR3 is TGTGCCAGCAGCGTGCAACAGGAAGATACGCAGTATTTT. Encoded protein: CASSVQQEDTQYF. Looking up the rest from reference TRBV9 and TRBJ2-3 gives the full variable domain: DSGVTQTPKHLITATGQRVTLRCSPRSGDLSVYWYQQSLDQGLQFLIQYYNGEERAKGNILERFSAQQFPDLHSELNLSSLELGDSALYFCASSVQQEDTQYFGPGTRLTVL.

The DNA of the CDR3 is TGTGCCAGCAGAATAAGCGGGAGCCGAAATGAGCAGTTCTTC. This sequence encodes CASRISGSRNEQFF. This chain uses TRBV14 with TRBJ2-1; 8 nucleotides align to TRBD2. V lost 6 bases and J lost 7; bases outside the gene matches: 8. This CDR3 has 14 amino acids. Germline V gives CDR1 SGHDN, CDR2 FVKESK.

This chain uses TRBV30 with TRBJ2-7; D is ambiguous. V shed 1 base and J shed 6 bases, with 10 bases lying between them. This CDR3 region has 12 residues. CDR1 and CDR2 (germline): GTSNPN, SVGIG (reference sequence). The CDR3 DNA reads as TGTGCCTGGAGTGGGGGTTATGGCGAGCAGTACTTC. This sequence encodes CAWSGGYGEQYF. The full variable domain, in which reference TRBV30 and TRBJ2-7 provide the parts outside the CDR3, is SQTIHQWPATLVQPVGSPLSLECTVEGTSNPNLYWYRQAAGRGLQLLFYSVGIGQISSEVPQNLSASRPQDRQFILSSKKLLLSDSGFYLCAWSGGYGEQYFGPGTRLTVT.

This chain joins TRBV18 and TRBJ1-1, with 8 bases aligning to TRBD1. From germline, CDR1 is KGHSH and CDR2 LQKENI. The CDR3 contains 14 residues. Trimming removed 6 bases from V and 1 base from J; junction bases left unmatched: 4. The CDR3 coding sequence is TGTGCCAGCTCCCCCGGACAGGGGAACACTGAAGCTTTCTTT. It is translated as CASSPGQGNTEAFF.

The V and J genes are TRBV10-3 and TRBJ2-1; 10 bases fit TRBD2. CDR3 length: 14 residues. V shed 4 bases and J 5 bases; nucleotides not matched to a gene: 2. CDR1 and CDR2 from the germline V gene are ENHRY and SYGVKD. The CDR3 reads CAISGLAGNNEQFF. The CDR3 bases are TGTGCCATCAGTGGACTAGCGGGCAACAATGAGCAGTTCTTC.

The chain has TRBV18 and TRBJ1-5; D gene ambiguous. CDR1 and CDR2 (germline): KGHSH, LQKENI. Trimming pared 3 bases from V and 8 bases from J, leaving 14 bases between. The CDR3 runs 14 residues. The CDR3 spells CASSPDGSREPQHF. CDR3 nucleotide sequence: TGTGCCAGCTCACCGGACGGGTCCCGGGAGCCCCAGCATTTT.

The V and J genes are TRBV2 and TRBJ2-7, with 7 bases aligning to TRBD2. The germline V gene encodes CDR1 SNHLY and CDR2 FYNNEI. The CDR3 extends over 15 amino acids. V lost 0 bases to trimming and J lost 7 bases; unmatched junction nucleotides: 9. CDR3 sequence (DNA): TGTGCCAGCAGTGAAGCTACCGGGAGGATGGGTGAGCAGTACTTC. It encodes CASSEATGRMGEQYF.

This sequence joins TRBV5-4 and TRBJ2-5; D could derive from TRBD1 or TRBD2 (6 bases each). Trimming left V 1 base short and J 3 bases short, with 7 bases between. Germline CDR1 reads SGHNT; CDR2 reads YYREEE (reference sequence). The length of the CDR3 is 13 residues. In nucleotides, the CDR3 is TGTGCCAGCAGCTTGAGGGGGGAAGAGACCCAGTACTTC. Translating gives CASSLRGEETQYF.

The rearrangement joins TRBV27 to TRBJ1-1, with D unresolved. The CDR3 is 14 amino acids. The germline V and J ends were trimmed by 3 bases and 3 bases, with 11 bases remaining between them. Per germline, CDR1 MNHEY and CDR2 SMNVEV (reference sequence). This chain's CDR3 is CASSFNPAHTEAFF. As DNA, the CDR3 is TGTGCCAGCAGTTTTAATCCAGCCCACACTGAAGCTTTCTTT.

CDR3 residues: CASSLAGGRHEQFF. CDR3 nucleotides: TGTGCCAGCAGCCTAGCGGGAGGGCGTCATGAGCAGTTCTTC. This chain uses TRBV11-3 with TRBJ2-1, with 12 bases fitting TRBD2. Per the germline V gene, CDR1 is SGHNT and CDR2 is YENEEA. This CDR3 comprises 14 residues. Trimming at V came to 5 bases and at J to 8 bases, leaving 4 bases not matched to a gene.

The J gene is TRBJ1-3, the V gene TRBV14, with D possibly matching TRBD1 (5 bases). Trimming took 4 bases from V and 0 from J, leaving 13 bases between them. The CDR3 loop spans 16 amino acids. The germline V gene encodes CDR1 SGHDN and CDR2 FVKESK. The CDR3 spells CASSRPGDLSGNTIYF. The DNA of the CDR3 is TGTGCCAGCAGCCGACCTGGGGACCTCTCTGGAAACACCATATATTTT.

The chain uses TRBV7-9 and TRBJ2-7; D tentatively fits TRBD1 or TRBD2 (5 bases each). The V and J ends lost 1 base and 7 bases respectively, with 14 bases between them. Germline V lookup: CDR1 SEHNR, CDR2 FQNEAQ (reference sequence). This CDR3 region has 14 residues. The CDR3 nucleotides are TGTGCCAGCAGCTTAGTGGGGGATGCCCTTGAGCAGTACTTC. Protein: CASSLVGDALEQYF.

The rearrangement joins TRBV15 to TRBJ2-4; D remains ambiguous. Germline V gene sequence: CDR1 LNHNV, CDR2 YYDKDF (reference sequence). The CDR3 is 13 residues long. Trimming stripped 3 bases from V and 8 bases from J, with 11 bases between. Written as DNA, the CDR3 is TGTGCCACCAGCAGGGATATACGGGACATTCAGTACTTC. Its translation: CATSRDIRDIQYF.